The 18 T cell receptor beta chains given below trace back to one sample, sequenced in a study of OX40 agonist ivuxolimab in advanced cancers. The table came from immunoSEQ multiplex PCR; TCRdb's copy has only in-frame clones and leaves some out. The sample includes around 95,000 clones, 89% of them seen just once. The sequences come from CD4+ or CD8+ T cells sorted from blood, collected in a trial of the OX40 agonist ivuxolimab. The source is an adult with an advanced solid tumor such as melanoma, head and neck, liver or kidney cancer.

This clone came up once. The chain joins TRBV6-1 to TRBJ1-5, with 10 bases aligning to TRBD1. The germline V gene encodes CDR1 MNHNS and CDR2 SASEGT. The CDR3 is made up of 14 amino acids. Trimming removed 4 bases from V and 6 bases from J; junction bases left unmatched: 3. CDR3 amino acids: CASSVGQGIQPQHF. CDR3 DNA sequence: TGTGCCAGCAGTGTGGGACAGGGGATTCAGCCCCAGCATTTT.

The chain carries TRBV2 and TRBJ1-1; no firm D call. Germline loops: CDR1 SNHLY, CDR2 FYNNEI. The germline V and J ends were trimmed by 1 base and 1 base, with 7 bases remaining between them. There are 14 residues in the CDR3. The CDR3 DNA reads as TGTGCCAGCAGTGAAGGGGATCGGAACACTGAAGCTTTCTTT. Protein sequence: CASSEGDRNTEAFF.

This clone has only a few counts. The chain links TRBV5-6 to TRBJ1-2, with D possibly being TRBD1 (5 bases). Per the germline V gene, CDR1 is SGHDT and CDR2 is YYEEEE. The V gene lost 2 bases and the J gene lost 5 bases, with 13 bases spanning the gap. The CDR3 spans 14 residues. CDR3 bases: TGTGCCAGCAGCTTTATTCAGGGAGGGTATGGCTACACCTTC. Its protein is CASSFIQGGYGYTF. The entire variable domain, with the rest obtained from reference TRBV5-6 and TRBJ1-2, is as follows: DAGVTQSPTHLIKTRGQQVTLRCSPKSGHDTVSWYQQALGQGPQFIFQYYEEEERQRGNFPDRFSGHQFPNYSSELNVNALLLGDSALYLCASSFIQGGYGYTFGSGTRLTVV.

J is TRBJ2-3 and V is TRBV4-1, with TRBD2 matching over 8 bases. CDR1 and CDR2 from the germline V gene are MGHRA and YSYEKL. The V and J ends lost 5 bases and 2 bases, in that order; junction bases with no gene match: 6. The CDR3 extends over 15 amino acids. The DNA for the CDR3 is TGCGCCAGCAGCGATACTAGCGGCCTCACAGATACGCAGTATTTT. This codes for CASSDTSGLTDTQYF.

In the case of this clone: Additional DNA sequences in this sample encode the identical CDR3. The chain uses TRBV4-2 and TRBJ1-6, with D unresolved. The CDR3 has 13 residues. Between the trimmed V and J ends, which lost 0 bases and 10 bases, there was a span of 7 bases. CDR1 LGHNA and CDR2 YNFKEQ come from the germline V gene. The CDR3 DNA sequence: TGTGCCAGCAGCCAAGATCGCGGCTCACCCCTCCACTTT. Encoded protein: CASSQDRGSPLHF.

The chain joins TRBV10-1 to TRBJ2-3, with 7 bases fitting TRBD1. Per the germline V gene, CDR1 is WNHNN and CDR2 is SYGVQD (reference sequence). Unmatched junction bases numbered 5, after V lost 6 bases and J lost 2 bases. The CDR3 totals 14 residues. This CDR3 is CASSRDRHTDTQYF. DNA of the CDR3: TGCGCCAGCAGCCGGGACAGACACACAGATACGCAGTATTTT.

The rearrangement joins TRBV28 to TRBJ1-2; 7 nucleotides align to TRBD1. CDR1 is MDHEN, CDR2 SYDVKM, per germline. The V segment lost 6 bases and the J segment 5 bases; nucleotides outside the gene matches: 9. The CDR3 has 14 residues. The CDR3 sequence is CASRTSGTVYGYTF. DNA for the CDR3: TGTGCCAGCAGGACCTCCGGGACAGTTTATGGCTACACCTTC.

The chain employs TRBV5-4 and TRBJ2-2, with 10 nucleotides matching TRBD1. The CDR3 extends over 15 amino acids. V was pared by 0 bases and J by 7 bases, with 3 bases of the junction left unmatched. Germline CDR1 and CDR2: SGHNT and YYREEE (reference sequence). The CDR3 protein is CASSLVGQGHGELFF. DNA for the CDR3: TGTGCCAGCAGCTTGGTGGGACAGGGGCACGGGGAGCTGTTTTTT.

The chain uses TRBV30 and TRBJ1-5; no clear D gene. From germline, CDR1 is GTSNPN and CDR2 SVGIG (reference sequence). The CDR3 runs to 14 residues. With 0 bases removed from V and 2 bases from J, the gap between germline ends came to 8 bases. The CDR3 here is CAWSVYGGNQPQHF. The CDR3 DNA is TGTGCCTGGAGTGTATACGGGGGCAATCAGCCCCAGCATTTT.

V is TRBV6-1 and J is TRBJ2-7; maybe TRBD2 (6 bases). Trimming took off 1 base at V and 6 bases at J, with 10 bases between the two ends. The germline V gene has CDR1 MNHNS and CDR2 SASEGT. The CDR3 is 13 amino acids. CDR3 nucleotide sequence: TGTGCCAGCAGTGAAGGGGGGGTTCCCGAGCAGTACTTC. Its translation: CASSEGGVPEQYF.

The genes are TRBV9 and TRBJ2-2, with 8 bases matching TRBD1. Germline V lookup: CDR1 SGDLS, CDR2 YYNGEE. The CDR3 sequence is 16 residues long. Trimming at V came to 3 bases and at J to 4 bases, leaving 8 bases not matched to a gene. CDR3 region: CASSAFGTGVTGELFF. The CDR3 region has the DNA TGTGCCAGCAGCGCGTTTGGGACAGGAGTCACCGGGGAGCTGTTTTTT.

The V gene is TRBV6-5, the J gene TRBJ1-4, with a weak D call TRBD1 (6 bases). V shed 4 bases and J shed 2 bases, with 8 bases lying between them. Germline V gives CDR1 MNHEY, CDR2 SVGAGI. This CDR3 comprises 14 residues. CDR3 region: CASSLGGTNEKLFF. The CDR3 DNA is TGTGCCAGCAGTTTAGGGGGTACTAATGAAAAACTGTTTTTT.

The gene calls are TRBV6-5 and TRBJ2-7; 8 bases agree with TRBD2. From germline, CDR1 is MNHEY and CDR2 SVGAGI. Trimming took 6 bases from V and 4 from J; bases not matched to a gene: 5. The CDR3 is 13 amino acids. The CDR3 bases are TGTGCCAGCAGACGCGGACTAGCTTACGAGCAGTACTTC. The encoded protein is CASRRGLAYEQYF.

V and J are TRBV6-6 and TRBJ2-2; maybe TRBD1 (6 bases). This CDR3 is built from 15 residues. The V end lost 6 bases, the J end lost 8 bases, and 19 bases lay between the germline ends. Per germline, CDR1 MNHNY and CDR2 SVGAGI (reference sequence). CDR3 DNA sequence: TGTGCCAGCAGACCTATGGCTGGCCAGGGGGGGGAGCTGTTTTTT. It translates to CASRPMAGQGGELFF.

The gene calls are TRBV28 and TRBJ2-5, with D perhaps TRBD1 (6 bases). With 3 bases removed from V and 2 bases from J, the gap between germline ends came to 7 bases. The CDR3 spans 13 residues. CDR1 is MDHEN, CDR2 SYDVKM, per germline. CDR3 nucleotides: TGTGCCAGCAGTTTGGGGACACAAGAGACCCAGTACTTC. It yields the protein CASSLGTQETQYF.

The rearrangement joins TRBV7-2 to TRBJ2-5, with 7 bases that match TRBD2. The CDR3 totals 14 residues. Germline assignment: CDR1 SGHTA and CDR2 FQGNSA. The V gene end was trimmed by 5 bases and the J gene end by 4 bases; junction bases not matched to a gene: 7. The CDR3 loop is CASSPWEGGETQYF. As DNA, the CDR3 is TGTGCCAGCAGCCCCTGGGAGGGAGGAGAGACCCAGTACTTC.

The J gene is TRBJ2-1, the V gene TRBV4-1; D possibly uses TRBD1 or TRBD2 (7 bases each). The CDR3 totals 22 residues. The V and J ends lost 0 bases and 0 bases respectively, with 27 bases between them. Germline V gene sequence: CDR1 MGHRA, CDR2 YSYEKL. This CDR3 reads CASSQDQGWGRGGKGSYNEQFF. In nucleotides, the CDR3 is TGCGCCAGCAGCCAAGATCAGGGTTGGGGCAGGGGGGGAAAAGGCTCCTACAATGAGCAGTTCTTC.

CDR3 amino acids: CASSLTGLHEQYF. DNA of the CDR3: TGCGCCAGCAGCTTGACAGGGTTACACGAGCAGTACTTC. The chain has TRBV5-1 and TRBJ2-7, with D possibly being TRBD1 (6 bases). Germline loops: CDR1 SGHRS, CDR2 YFSETQ. There are 13 residues in the CDR3. The V end lost 1 base, the J end lost 5 bases, and 10 bases lay between the germline ends.